Given below is one TCR beta chain in context. Its cognate antigen is unknown. The treatment was: around 19 received Ad26.COV2.S at low or high dose, single or two shots; about 5 received placebo; per-sample allocation not given. Sampling was performed 63 days after the first vaccine or placebo injection. Adults aged 18-55 years in Boston included the donor. The assay was immunoSEQ multiplex PCR, and TCRdb's table has in-frame clones only and misses some. Of some 520,000 clones listed, approximately 90% were seen once; the top ten hold 10% to 15%. The data were obtained in a study of Ad26.COV2.S vaccination and SARS-CoV-2 variants. About the study: Donor joined the COV1001 Ad26.COV2.S trial arm. Doses of Ad26.COV2.S were injected into muscle once or twice, 56 days apart. Regarding the study as a whole: Breadth of non-spike TCRs did not differ between vaccinees and placebo recipients.

Sample: peripheral blood, taken in a trial of Ad26.COV2.S vaccine versus placebo. The source is a person aged 18-65 years who received the Ad26.COV2.S COVID-19 vaccine or a placebo.

CDR3 region: CASSLTAGAGTDTQYF. CDR3 coding DNA: TGTGCCAGCAGCCTGACAGCGGGAGCCGGTACAGATACGCAGTATTTT. The chain carries TRBV4-2 and TRBJ2-3; 8 bases are a match to TRBD2. The CDR3 extends over 16 amino acids. Looked up from germline, CDR1 is LGHNA and CDR2 is YNFKEQ. V trimming: 4 bases; J trimming: 3 bases; junction bases outside the gene matches: 9.